Listed here are 5 T cell receptor beta chains from one sample, sequenced in a study of cytomegalovirus exposure and HLA in healthy donors. The PCR employed 60 Vbeta primers together with 13 Jbeta primers. Sequencing was performed with immunoSEQ multiplex PCR; in TCRdb, only in-frame clones are kept and a portion is missing. The repertoire holds approximately 100,000 clones, about 70% seen once, with under 5.5% in the top ten. Sample: PBMCs. The receptors derive from a woman in her late teens or twenties in good health and CMV-seropositive.

The chain employs TRBV27 and TRBJ2-7; the match to TRBD1 covers 7 bases. The CDR3 loop spans 14 amino acids. CDR1 is MNHEY and CDR2 is SMNVEV in the germline V gene (reference sequence). V lost 3 bases and J lost 2; bases outside the gene matches: 4. The CDR3 bases are TGTGCCAGCAGTTTCCGGGACAGCACCTACGAGCAGTACTTC. Protein: CASSFRDSTYEQYF.

This clone occurred once. The chain carries TRBV5-1 and TRBJ2-7; TRBD2 might be the D (5 bases). CDR3 length: 12 amino acids. V gave up 4 bases and J gave up 6 bases, with 11 bases separating them. In germline, CDR1 is SGHRS, CDR2 YFSETQ. The CDR3 DNA is TGCGCCAGCAGCAGAACTAGTGGCGAGCAGTACTTC. Translation: CASSRTSGEQYF.

The chain couples TRBV14 to TRBJ2-5, with 8 bases matching TRBD2. This CDR3 has 16 amino acids. Germline-derived CDR1 and CDR2 are SGHDN and FVKESK. Losses at the gene ends were 0 bases for V and 5 bases for J; bases not matched to a gene: 8. The CDR3 DNA is TGTGCCAGCAGCCAAGACGGCTTTAGCGGGGTCGAGACCCAGTACTTC. The encoded protein is CASSQDGFSGVETQYF.

This chain uses TRBV27 with TRBJ2-3, with D perhaps TRBD1 (6 bases). CDR3 length: 11 residues. Deletions cut 5 bases from V and 14 bases from J, with 14 bases between. From germline, CDR1 is MNHEY and CDR2 SMNVEV (reference sequence). CDR3 in DNA: TGTGCCAGCAGTCCGGGACATTTATTGTATTTT. Protein sequence: CASSPGHLLYF.

This clone was detected only a few times. The rearrangement uses TRBV14 and TRBJ2-1; D is possibly TRBD2 (6 bases). The V end was cut by 2 bases, the J end by 10 bases, with 12 bases between. The germline CDR1 and CDR2 sequences are SGHDN and FVKESK. This CDR3 comprises 13 residues. The CDR3 DNA follows: TGTGCCAGCAGCCAACTAGTCCGGGAGGAGCAGTTCTTC. Its protein is CASSQLVREEQFF.